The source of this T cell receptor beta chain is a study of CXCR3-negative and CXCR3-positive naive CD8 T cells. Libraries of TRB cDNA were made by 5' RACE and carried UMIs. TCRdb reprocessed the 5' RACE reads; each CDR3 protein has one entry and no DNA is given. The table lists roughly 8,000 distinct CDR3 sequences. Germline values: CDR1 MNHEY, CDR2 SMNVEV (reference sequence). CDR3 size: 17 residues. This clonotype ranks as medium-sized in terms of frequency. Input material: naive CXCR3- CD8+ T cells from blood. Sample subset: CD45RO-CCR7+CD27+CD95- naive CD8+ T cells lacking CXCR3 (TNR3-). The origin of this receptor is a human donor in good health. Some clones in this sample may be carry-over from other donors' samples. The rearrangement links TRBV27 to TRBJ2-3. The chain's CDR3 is CASSSLRWGTSTDTQYF.